This TCR beta chain was sequenced during a study of blood T cells in healthy people across ages (dated by TCRdb to 2015 to 2017). Some background on the complete study: In model experiments, template switching captured about one uniquely barcoded TCR beta cDNA molecule for every two T cells. To track age-related changes in TCR beta repertoire diversity, the study relied on deep sequencing normalized with unique cDNA molecular identifiers. To avoid experimental bias, donors of different ages were randomly spread across the sequencing lanes. Two additional independent replicas of 1 million unique cDNA reads from the same blood draw were analyzed for two donors (one aged 18 to 30 and one aged 80 or older). The donors were split into four age groups: young (average around 15 years), middle-aged (around 37), aged (more than 55) and long-lived (approximately 80). Study-wide findings and limitations: As age increased, observed TCR beta diversity per million T cells dropped in a roughly linear way, and a significant reduction was already evident by age about 40. Estimates of total diversity based on one million sequenced T cells were regarded as lower bounds and as underestimates. The long-lived group showed more naive CD4+ T cells, fewer expanded clones and increased TCR diversity than the aged group, suggesting age selection. Observed TCR beta diversity correlated strongly with the percentage of naive T cells measured by flow cytometry. Because the CMV infection status of the donors was unknown, age-related changes in expanded clonotypes may potentially have been confounded. Because profiling used bulk unsorted PBMCs, naive and antigen-experienced compartments could not be compared conclusively.

Looking up the germline V gene yields CDR1 KGHDR and CDR2 SFDVKD. The V end loses 9 bases and the J end loses 0 bases, and a stretch of 10 bases separates them. The CDR3 numbers 13 residues from cysteine through phenylalanine. Solely the CDR3 DNA is kept, with 39 bases framed from the first base. Concerning this clonotype itself: It has no known antigen specificity. No base-level quality is on record; no much larger clone is a single base apart.

Donors were 35 to 40 systemically healthy Caucasian individuals from Russia aged about 6 to 100 years. Each donor gave roughly 11 milliliters of peripheral blood, drawn into EDTA-treated Vacutainer tubes. Ficoll-Paque density-gradient centrifugation was used to isolate PBMCs, with at least 7 million per sample. Trizol reagent was used to extract total RNA from the PBMCs, yielding at least 5.5 micrograms per sample. For every donor, flow cytometry on a PBMC aliquot measured the percentage of naive CD45RAhigh/CD27high T cells. Libraries were built with 5' RACE. Reads for this sample came from an Illumina HiSeq 2500. A second PCR of about 6 to 12 cycles was run with a J-beta primer mix and a sample-barcoded 5' primer. A unique molecular identifier was introduced onto each TCR beta cDNA molecule by a template-switch 5' adaptor carrying 12 random nucleotides. Each sample yielded at least 2.5 million CDR3-containing paired-end reads. All of the RNA was converted into first-strand cDNA using the Mint cDNA synthesis kit, with a TRBC-specific oligonucleotide serving as the primer. All cDNA was treated with uracil-DNA glycosylase and then went through a first 18-cycle PCR with the universal primers M1SS and BC2_uni_R. In the authors' own workflow: Each sample was normalized by randomly selecting 1 million high-quality reads, each carrying a distinct molecular identifier. Reads with shared molecular identifiers were discarded instead of being binned into consensus sequences. CDR3 identification, clonotype clustering and error correction used MiTCR with a Q25 quality threshold and the strictest error-elimination algorithm. A nonparametric unseen species model with Euler transformation was used to estimate a lower bound on total TCR beta diversity. TCRdb took the public reads, trimmed them with fastp at Q25, ran MiXCR for clone calling and kept in-frame beta chains. Merged by CDR3 protein, the rows form single entries marked with the most common genes and DNA. TCRdb assigned the V and J calls; the authors' analysis was not used. Recorded for this sample are around 1.5 million distinct CDR3 sequences; approximately 60% of them occurred a single time. The top ten constitute over 5.5% of the sample.

Rearrangement joined TRBV24-1 to TRBJ2-5; perhaps TRBD2 is the D gene, with 6 bases matching. The receptor was isolated from a young man in good health. The specimen was blood. The sequenced DNA is TGTGCCACCCAGAGGAGGGACCAAGAGACCCAGTACTTC. Its protein product is CATQRRDQETQYF.